These 31 T cell receptor beta chains were all obtained from the same sample, sequenced in a study of T cells after yellow fever vaccination. TCRdb analysed the 5' RACE reads with MiXCR anew, one entry per CDR3 protein. The repertoire holds tens of thousands of distinct CDR3 sequences, with approximately 7% as singletons. The sample here was CD8+ T cells sorted from PBMCs, taken 15 days after the yellow fever booster vaccination. These receptors were taken from a man in his thirties or forties who received the YFV17D yellow fever vaccine.

The table lists this clonotype with many counts. The J gene is TRBJ2-7, the V gene TRBV20-1; weak D call: TRBD1 (6 bases). V was clipped by 3 bases and J by 4 bases, with 13 bases between them. Germline values: CDR1 DFQATT, CDR2 SNEGSKA (reference sequence). This CDR3 is built from 13 residues. The CDR3 DNA sequence: TGCAGTGCTAGCTCCACAGGGTTTTACGAGCAGTACTTC. Translation gives CSASSTGFYEQYF.

Details on this clonotype: A much larger clone sits a single nucleotide away, making a read error possible. The chain combines TRBV5-3 with TRBJ2-1, with TRBD2 as a possible D gene (6 bases). TRBV5-3 is an ORF, and what it does is uncertain. The CDR3 extends over 14 amino acids. The germline V and J ends were trimmed by 10 bases and 5 bases, with 19 bases remaining between them. The CDR3 bases are TGTGCCCAATTTAATGCTGGCGGGAACAATGAGCAGTTCTTC. This encodes CAQFNAGGNNEQFF.

This clonotype appeared a few times. The chain recombines TRBV19 with TRBJ2-7, with TRBD1 matching over 8 bases. Germline V gives CDR1 LNHDA, CDR2 SQIVND (reference sequence). V was pared by 7 bases and J by 2 bases, with 10 bases of the junction left unmatched. This CDR3 is 15 amino acids long. This CDR3 is CASTGSGTGPYEQYF. As DNA, the CDR3 is TGTGCCAGTACAGGATCCGGGACAGGCCCCTACGAGCAGTACTTC.

This clonotype was seen at least ten times. The CDR3, as DNA: TGCAGCGTTGGGCAGCGGCTGACCTACGAGCAGTACTTC. Translated, it gives CSVGQRLTYEQYF. The chain carries TRBV29-1 and TRBJ2-7; a possible D gene is TRBD2 (5 bases). The CDR3 covers 13 residues. V was trimmed by 4 bases and J by 2 bases, leaving 12 bases between them. Germline V CDR1 and CDR2: SQVTM, ANQGSEA.

In its sample, this clonotype was seen many times. The chain recombines TRBV30 with TRBJ2-2, with 9 bases aligning to TRBD1. After removal of 6 bases from V and 7 bases from J, the junction contained 9 bases not matched to a gene. The CDR3 loop spans 14 amino acids. Germline assignment: CDR1 GTSNPN and CDR2 SVGIG (reference sequence). CDR3 sequence: CACQSGTGNGELFF. The CDR3 nucleotides are TGTGCCTGCCAATCCGGGACAGGGAACGGGGAGCTGTTTTTT.

This clonotype was counted ten times or more. The V call is TRBV20-1, the J call TRBJ2-3; tentatively, D is TRBD2 (6 bases). Between the trimmed V and J ends, which lost 5 bases and 5 bases, there was a span of 23 bases. CDR3 length: 16 amino acids. CDR1 is DFQATT, CDR2 SNEGSKA, per germline (reference sequence). For the CDR3, the DNA is TGCAGTGCTTTGGGCCGCGGGGCAGCGGCGAGAGATACGCAGTATTTT. It specifies CSALGRGAAARDTQYF.

This clonotype has at least ten counts. V gene TRBV7-9 combines with J gene TRBJ2-2, with 8 bases aligning to TRBD1. Germline CDR1 reads SEHNR; CDR2 reads FQNEAQ (reference sequence). The CDR3 loop spans 14 amino acids. The junction had 7 bases not matched to a gene; V was cut back by 7 bases and J by 6 bases. The CDR3: CASTDRGGSGELFF. The CDR3 bases are TGTGCCAGCACCGACAGGGGCGGTTCCGGGGAGCTGTTTTTT.

This clonotype was recorded at least ten times. The V and J genes are TRBV23-1 and TRBJ2-1; 8 positions match TRBD1. TRBV23-1 counts as an open reading frame of uncertain function. The junction had 7 bases not matched to a gene; V was cut back by 3 bases and J by 3 bases. This CDR3 is 16 amino acids long. The CDR3 is CASSQATGGLYNEQFF. The CDR3, as DNA: TGCGCCAGCAGTCAGGCCACAGGGGGACTCTACAATGAGCAGTTCTTC.

As concerns this clonotype: This could be a read error, since a much larger clone is one nucleotide away. J is TRBJ2-7 and V is TRBV3-1; tentative D call: TRBD1 (6 bases). From germline, CDR1 is LGHDT and CDR2 YNNKEL (reference sequence). V lost 4 bases to trimming and J lost 4 bases, with 14 bases between them. The length of the CDR3 is 14 residues. CDR3 in amino acids: CASSRDTVLYEQYF. As DNA, the CDR3 is TGTGCCAGCAGCCGGGACACCGTCCTATACGAGCAGTACTTC.

The table lists this clonotype with many counts. The chain employs TRBV29-1 and TRBJ2-2; 10 positions agree with TRBD1. This CDR3 has 13 residues. V gave up 7 bases and J gave up 4 bases; unmatched junction bases: 3. Germline V gene data show CDR1 as SQVTM and CDR2 as ANQGSEA. As DNA, the CDR3 is TGCAGCGGACAGGGGGCCGCCACCGGGGAGCTGTTTTTT. This gives the protein CSGQGAATGELFF.

This clonotype was detected ten times or more. The chain links TRBV20-1 to TRBJ1-1; D ambiguous. The CDR3 has 16 residues. V shed 0 bases and J shed 8 bases, with 22 bases lying between them. CDR1 is DFQATT and CDR2 is SNEGSKA in the germline V gene (reference sequence). The CDR3 DNA sequence: TGCAGTGCTAGAGAGGAGCCAGCCGGTTACCGCCTCGAAGCTTTCTTT. Its translation is CSAREEPAGYRLEAFF.

This clonotype has at least ten counts. V usage is TRBV7-9 and J usage is TRBJ2-1, with 14 nucleotides matching TRBD2. Per germline, CDR1 SEHNR and CDR2 FQNEAQ (reference sequence). The CDR3 sequence is 15 residues long. V shed 4 bases, J shed 8 bases, and the junction held 4 bases outside the gene matches. The DNA for the CDR3 is TGTGCCAGCAGCTACGGGACTAGCGGGAGTCATGAGCAGTTCTTC. Amino acid sequence: CASSYGTSGSHEQFF.

The J gene is TRBJ2-1, the V gene TRBV9; TRBD2 might be the D (5 bases). The CDR3 runs to 13 residues. Germline V CDR1 and CDR2: SGDLS, YYNGEE. V was clipped by 0 bases and J by 10 bases, with 11 bases between them. The CDR3 DNA is TGTGCCAGCAGCGTAGGGGGAGTCTGGGAGCAGTTCTTC. The encoded protein is CASSVGGVWEQFF.

This clonotype has at least ten counts. The chain recombines TRBV5-1 with TRBJ2-1, with D unresolved. V lost 0 bases and J 0 bases, leaving 7 bases between the germline ends. This CDR3 has 15 amino acids. The germline V gene has CDR1 SGHRS and CDR2 YFSETQ. CDR3 protein: CASSLALSSYNEQFF. CDR3 coding DNA: TGCGCCAGCAGCTTGGCTTTGAGCTCCTACAATGAGCAGTTCTTC. The full variable domain, completed using reference TRBV5-1 and TRBJ2-1, is KAGVTQTPRYLIKTRGQQVTLSCSPISGHRSVSWYQQTPGQGLQFLFEYFSETQRNKGNFPGRFSGRQFSNSRSEMNVSTLELGDSALYLCASSLALSSYNEQFFGPGTRLTVL.

This clonotype has a count of ten or more. The chain recombines TRBV13 with TRBJ2-2, with D unresolved. There are 14 residues in the CDR3. The V and J ends lost 3 bases and 6 bases respectively, with 11 bases between them. From germline, CDR1 is PRHDT and CDR2 FYEKMQ (reference sequence). CDR3 residues: CASSFGPGPGELFF. Here the CDR3 DNA reads TGTGCCAGCAGCTTCGGGCCTGGCCCCGGGGAGCTGTTTTTT.

In this sample, this clonotype turned up many times. V gene TRBV6-1 combines with J gene TRBJ2-5; 7 positions agree with TRBD2. CDR1 and CDR2 from the germline V gene are MNHNS and SASEGT. V dropped 6 bases and J dropped 1; count of bases not matched to a gene: 5. The CDR3 has 14 residues. The CDR3 sequence: CASRRTGGQETQYF. In DNA form, the CDR3 reads TGTGCCAGCAGACGTACGGGGGGCCAAGAGACCCAGTACTTC.

This clonotype was seen ten or more times. The genes are TRBV12-3 or TRBV12-4 and TRBJ2-1; 8 bases agree with TRBD2. The CDR3 contains 14 residues. The trim removed 4 bases at V and 8 bases at J, leaving 7 bases unmatched. The CDR3 DNA reads as TGTGCCAGCAGTTCCGGACTAGCTGGCGATGAGCAGTTCTTC. Its protein is CASSSGLAGDEQFF.

In this sample, this clonotype turned up many times. This chain links TRBV4-3 with TRBJ2-2; 7 nucleotides match TRBD2. The V gene's germline CDR1 is LGHNA and CDR2 YSLEER. CDR3 size: 16 residues. V gave up 4 bases and J gave up 3 bases; unmatched junction bases: 8. The CDR3 region is CASSRVAGDYTGELFF. The CDR3 coding sequence is TGCGCCAGCAGCCGGGTAGCGGGTGATTACACCGGGGAGCTGTTTTTT.

This clonotype showed up many times. The J gene is TRBJ2-1, the V gene TRBV4-3; 13 bases are shared with TRBD2. Trimming at V came to 0 bases and at J to 10 bases, leaving 6 bases not matched to a gene. This CDR3 has 16 amino acids. Germline V gene sequence: CDR1 LGHNA, CDR2 YSLEER. CDR3 region: CASSQETSGRLREQFF. The CDR3 region has the DNA TGCGCCAGCAGCCAAGAGACTAGCGGGAGGCTGCGGGAGCAGTTCTTC.

This clonotype appeared many times. CDR3 DNA sequence: TGTGCCAGTAGTATGGGGACAGGCACAGATACGCAGTATTTT. Translation: CASSMGTGTDTQYF. The chain is built from TRBV19 and TRBJ2-3, with 7 bases matching TRBD1. This CDR3 has 14 amino acids. The germline V gene has CDR1 LNHDA and CDR2 SQIVND (reference sequence). Unmatched junction bases numbered 1, after V lost 3 bases and J lost 1 base.

This clonotype has a count of ten or more. The rearrangement links TRBV7-8 to TRBJ2-7, with D possibly being TRBD1 (5 bases). CDR1 SGHVS and CDR2 FQNEAQ come from the germline V gene. The CDR3 consists of 17 residues. The V end lost 5 bases, the J end lost 0 bases, and 20 bases lay between the germline ends. The CDR3 nucleotides are TGTGCCAGCAGCCCAACAAACAGGACATATTTCTCCTACGAGCAGTACTTC. This encodes CASSPTNRTYFSYEQYF.

The table lists this clonotype with a few counts. This rearrangement joins TRBV5-1 to TRBJ1-5; possibly TRBD1 for D (5 bases). This CDR3 has 15 residues. Trimming took 0 bases from V and 4 from J, leaving 11 bases between them. Looked up from germline, CDR1 is SGHRS and CDR2 is YFSETQ. The CDR3 coding sequence is TGCGCCAGCAGCTTGGCGGCAGGGAGAAATCAGCCCCAGCATTTT. Translation gives CASSLAAGRNQPQHF.

This chain joins TRBV27 and TRBJ1-2; 8 bases are a match to TRBD1. Per germline, CDR1 MNHEY and CDR2 SMNVEV (reference sequence). This CDR3 spans 15 amino acids. V dropped 5 bases and J dropped 2; count of bases not matched to a gene: 7. This chain's CDR3 is CASSPQTGDNYGYTF. DNA for the CDR3: TGTGCCAGCAGTCCCCAGACAGGGGACAACTATGGCTACACCTTC.

This clonotype was observed many times. Relative to the germline gene, one junction end is altered; a read error may explain this. The chain employs TRBV7-7 and TRBJ2-1; TRBD1 agrees at 7 bases. This CDR3 is 15 amino acids long. Germline V gene sequence: CDR1 SSHAT, CDR2 FNYEAQ (reference sequence). The CDR3 loop reads CASSLTGAGYNEQFF. CDR3 bases: TGTGCTAGCAGCTTAACAGGGGCGGGCTACAATGAGCAGTTCTTC.

This clonotype was seen at least ten times. The CDR3 DNA follows: TGCGCCAGCAGCCCACCGGGGAGAACAGATACGCAGTATTTT. Translated: CASSPPGRTDTQYF. The chain has TRBV5-1 and TRBJ2-3; TRBD2 is a possible D gene (5 bases). The CDR3 is 14 amino acids. Trimming cost V 4 bases and J 3 bases, with 12 bases left between them. Germline-derived CDR1 and CDR2 are SGHRS and YFSETQ.

The sample holds many counts of this clonotype. The rearrangement uses TRBV4-3 and TRBJ2-7; D gene uncertain. CDR1 is LGHNA, CDR2 YSLEER, per germline. The CDR3 loop spans 13 amino acids. V lost 0 bases and J lost 3, with 6 bases in between. Here the CDR3 reads CASSQDLHYEQYF. Written as DNA, the CDR3 is TGCGCCAGCAGCCAAGATCTGCACTACGAGCAGTACTTC.

This clonotype was seen many times. The V and J genes are TRBV4-3 and TRBJ2-2, with 13 bases aligning to TRBD2. V shed 3 bases, J shed 9 bases, and the junction held 13 bases outside the gene matches. The V gene's germline CDR1 is LGHNA and CDR2 YSLEER. The CDR3 sequence is 18 residues long. The CDR3 region is CASSQELGLAGDIRELFF. In nucleotides, the CDR3 is TGCGCCAGCAGCCAGGAATTAGGACTAGCGGGAGATATCCGGGAGCTGTTTTTT.

This clonotype was recorded at least ten times. This chain uses TRBV14 with TRBJ2-1; the D gene is possibly TRBD1 (5 bases). The CDR3 extends over 13 amino acids. Trimming removed 0 bases at V and 9 bases at J, with 9 bases between. Germline loops: CDR1 SGHDN, CDR2 FVKESK. CDR3 nucleotide sequence: TGTGCCAGCAGCCAAGATTGGGGCGGTGAGCAGTTCTTC. The encoded protein is CASSQDWGGEQFF.

The table lists this clonotype with many counts. The chain is built from TRBV9 and TRBJ2-1; a possible D gene is TRBD1 (5 bases). The CDR3 runs 13 residues. V lost 3 bases and J 4 bases, leaving 8 bases between the germline ends. Germline loops: CDR1 SGDLS, CDR2 YYNGEE. The CDR3 bases are TGTGCCAGCAGCGCCTCAGGGTACAATGAGCAGTTCTTC. This gives the protein CASSASGYNEQFF.

This clonotype showed up just once. One end of the junction does not line up with germline, which may come from a read error. The rearrangement links TRBV3-1 to TRBJ2-4; D ambiguous. The length of the CDR3 is 17 residues. Germline V gives CDR1 LGHDT, CDR2 YNNKEL (reference sequence). This CDR3 is CATSHTQYELAKNIQYF. Written as DNA, the CDR3 is TGTGCCACCAGCCATACACAGTACGAGTTAGCCAAAAACATTCAGTACTTC.

This clonotype occurred many times. This chain joins TRBV7-8 and TRBJ2-1; no clear D. The CDR3 spans 13 residues. The germline V gene has CDR1 SGHVS and CDR2 FQNEAQ. Trimming shortened V by 2 bases and J by 7 bases, and 9 bases separated the two germline ends. The CDR3 here is CASSLTSINEQFF. Written as DNA, the CDR3 is TGTGCCAGCAGCTTAACCTCTATTAATGAGCAGTTCTTC.